The 20 T cell receptor beta chains in this list originate from one sample, sequenced in a study of T cell repertoires in cytomegalovirus infection. No antigen has been identified for these receptors. From the reads, TCRdb called clonotypes with MiXCR, one entry per CDR3 protein. The table includes some 940,000 distinct CDR3 sequences, under 40% detected once. Sequencing was performed on cultured CD8+ T cells from PBMCs, taken from culture after CMV antigen stimulation. These receptors were taken from a human donor in good health (CMV status not recorded). Some clones in this sample may be carry-over from other donors' samples.

This clonotype was seen a few times. The genes are TRBV5-8 and TRBJ1-1; possibly TRBD1 for D (5 bases). The length of the CDR3 is 15 residues. Germline V gene sequence: CDR1 SGHTS, CDR2 YDEGEE. V was shortened by 2 bases and J by 4 bases, with 15 bases between the two germline ends. Here the CDR3 DNA reads TGTGCCAGCAGCTTTACCCAAAGGGGCCCCACTGAAGCTTTCTTT. It codes for CASSFTQRGPTEAFF.

The chain joins TRBV27 to TRBJ2-2, with 10 positions matching TRBD2. Germline lookup yields CDR1 MNHEY and CDR2 SMNVEV (reference sequence). V trimming: 8 bases; J trimming: 5 bases; junction bases outside the gene matches: 5. The CDR3 is 14 amino acids. DNA of the CDR3: TGTGCCAGCCGACCGGGACTAGCGACCGGGGAGCTGTTTTTT. This translates into CASRPGLATGELFF.

This clonotype was found many times. The chain couples TRBV12-3 or TRBV12-4 to TRBJ1-1, with D perhaps TRBD1 (5 bases). The CDR3 is 14 amino acids. Trimming left V 7 bases short and J 3 bases short, with 15 bases between. The CDR3 spells CASTSGGWDTEAFF. In DNA, the CDR3 is TGTGCCAGCACCTCGGGGGGGTGGGACACTGAAGCTTTCTTT.

This clonotype was seen a handful of times. The V call is TRBV6-2 or TRBV6-3, the J call TRBJ2-3; TRBD2 might be the D (7 bases). Deletions cut 2 bases from V and 1 base from J, with 13 bases between. CDR1 MNHEY and CDR2 SVGEGT come from the germline V gene. CDR3 size: 16 residues. The CDR3 DNA is TGTGCCAGCAGTTACGGGGGGGGCCGTGGCACAGATACGCAGTATTTT. This sequence encodes CASSYGGGRGTDTQYF.

This clonotype has ten or more counts. V and J are TRBV4-1 and TRBJ2-7, with D hard to call. V was pared by 1 base and J by 2 bases, with 15 bases between. The CDR3 spans 16 residues. Germline V CDR1 and CDR2: MGHRA, YSYEKL. The CDR3 DNA sequence: TGCGCCAGCAGCCAAGTCACGACCGGGTTACCCTACGAGCAGTACTTC. Protein sequence: CASSQVTTGLPYEQYF.

V usage is TRBV6-2 or TRBV6-3 and J usage is TRBJ2-2, with no clear D. CDR3 length: 15 residues. V was trimmed by 5 bases and J by 3 bases, leaving 13 bases between them. CDR1 MNHEY and CDR2 SVGEGT come from the germline V gene. CDR3 sequence: CASSEIQPDTGELFF. DNA for the CDR3: TGTGCCAGCAGTGAAATCCAGCCGGACACCGGGGAGCTGTTTTTT.

The chain has TRBV10-3 and TRBJ2-7, with 12 bases identical to TRBD1. The ends lost 5 bases at V and 4 bases at J; junction bases unmatched: 6. The CDR3 runs 15 residues. CDR1 and CDR2 from the germline V gene are ENHRY and SYGVKD. CDR3 in amino acids: CAISKGQGARYEQYV. DNA for the CDR3: TGTGCCATCAGTAAGGGACAGGGGGCGCGGTACGAGCAGTACGTC.

In this sample, this clonotype turned up a few times. The DNA of the CDR3 is TGTGCCAGCAGCCGTGTAGCGGGGGGGATCGATGAGCAGTTCTTC. It translates to CASSRVAGGIDEQFF. The V call is TRBV7-8, the J call TRBJ2-1, with 11 nucleotides matching TRBD2. Looked up from germline, CDR1 is SGHVS and CDR2 is FQNEAQ. The length of the CDR3 is 15 residues. V was clipped by 5 bases and J by 8 bases; unmatched bases: 8. Supplemented by reference TRBV7-8 and TRBJ2-1, the full variable domain reads GAGVSQSPRYKVAKRGQDVALRCDPISGHVSLFWYQQALGQGPEFLTYFQNEAQLDKSGLPSDRFFAERPEGSVSTLKIQRTQQEDSAVYLCASSRVAGGIDEQFFGPGTRLTVL.

This clonotype was detected only a few times. V is TRBV24-1 and J is TRBJ1-1; D is possibly TRBD1 (5 bases). V was trimmed by 5 bases and J by 1 base, leaving 19 bases between them. This CDR3 contains 17 residues. Germline V lookup: CDR1 KGHDR, CDR2 SFDVKD. The DNA for the CDR3 is TGTGCCACCAGTGGGGGGGGACCCCATCACCAGAACACTGAAGCTTTCTTT. Translating gives CATSGGGPHHQNTEAFF.

The chain is built from TRBV19 and TRBJ1-2; D not certain. This CDR3 spans 15 amino acids. Between the trimmed V and J ends, which lost 8 bases and 8 bases, there was a span of 24 bases. In germline, CDR1 is LNHDA, CDR2 SQIVND (reference sequence). CDR3: CASRALFWTDDGYTF. The CDR3 nucleotides read TGTGCCAGTCGGGCCCTTTTTTGGACGGACGACGGCTACACCTTC.

This clonotype has a handful of counts. The chain recombines TRBV15 with TRBJ1-4; 8 bases align to TRBD1. The CDR3 length is 14 residues. V shed 1 base, J shed 8 bases, and the junction held 3 bases outside the gene matches. Germline-derived CDR1 and CDR2 are LNHNV and YYDKDF (reference sequence). The CDR3 nucleotides are TGTGCCACCAGCAGAGGACAGGGGCGGGAAAAACTGTTTTTT. The encoded protein is CATSRGQGREKLFF.

The rearrangement links TRBV4-1 to TRBJ2-1; 8 bases are shared with TRBD1. Germline CDR1 MGHRA, CDR2 YSYEKL. The V segment lost 6 bases and the J segment 3 bases; nucleotides outside the gene matches: 10. The length of the CDR3 is 16 residues. The CDR3 is CASRIDTGGNYNEQFF. The CDR3 DNA reads TGCGCCAGCAGAATAGACACAGGGGGAAACTACAATGAGCAGTTCTTC.

The table lists this clonotype with many counts. This chain uses TRBV7-8 with TRBJ2-5; 10 bases line up with TRBD2. Looked up from germline, CDR1 is SGHVS and CDR2 is FQNEAQ. This CDR3 region has 17 residues. J lost 0 bases, V lost 7 bases, and 11 bases had no gene match. The CDR3 region is CASNYRAGGNYQETQYF. The DNA of the CDR3 is TGTGCCAGCAACTACCGAGCGGGGGGGAATTACCAAGAGACCCAGTACTTC.

In regard to this clonotype: A much larger clone lies a single base off, so this may be a read error. This chain joins TRBV6-2 or TRBV6-3 and TRBJ2-2; TRBD1 matches 7 bases. The CDR3 sequence is 17 residues long. The germline V gene encodes CDR1 MNHEY and CDR2 SVGEGT. CDR3 coding DNA: TGTGTCAGCAGCGCACAGGGGTGGGGGTTGGACGCCGGGGAGCTGTTTTTT. Residues: CVSSAQGWGLDAGELFF.

The V call is TRBV4-2, the J call TRBJ1-6; 12 nucleotides agree with TRBD1. This CDR3 contains 17 residues. Germline CDR1 reads LGHNA; CDR2 reads YNFKEQ. V was pared by 4 bases and J by 9 bases, with 10 bases of the junction left unmatched. The CDR3 nucleotides read TGTGCCAGCAGCCGCCCGGGACAGGGGGCCGTGGGTTCACCCCTCCACTTT. Protein product: CASSRPGQGAVGSPLHF.

This clonotype was seen a few times. This chain joins TRBV12-3 or TRBV12-4 and TRBJ2-7; TRBD2 aligns across 8 bases. V lost 5 bases, J lost 3 bases, and 9 bases stayed unmatched. This CDR3 comprises 15 residues. CDR3 sequence reads: CASSSFSGGRYEQYF. The CDR3 DNA reads TGTGCCAGCAGTAGCTTCAGCGGGGGCCGCTACGAGCAGTACTTC.

V and J are TRBV7-9 and TRBJ1-4; D call uncertain. Trimming removed 5 bases at V and 5 bases at J, with 21 bases between. Germline-derived CDR1 and CDR2 are SEHNR and FQNEAQ (reference sequence). The CDR3 totals 17 residues. CDR3 loop: CASSPIMTAGANEKLFF. CDR3 DNA sequence: TGTGCCAGCAGCCCCATAATGACGGCGGGAGCAAATGAAAAACTGTTTTTT.

The chain joins TRBV5-1 to TRBJ1-5; weak D call: TRBD1 (5 bases). Germline-derived CDR1 and CDR2 are SGHRS and YFSETQ. The CDR3 is 16 amino acids. Trimming shortened V by 0 bases and J by 6 bases, and 16 bases separated the two germline ends. The CDR3, as DNA: TGCGCCAGCAGCTTGGGGCAGGGCGAGGAGAGTCAGCCCCAGCATTTT. Its translation is CASSLGQGEESQPQHF.

The chain employs TRBV7-2 and TRBJ2-7, with 8 bases aligning to TRBD2. Germline lookup yields CDR1 SGHTA and CDR2 FQGNSA. With 0 bases clipped from V and 6 bases from J, the junction kept 7 bases outside the gene matches. The CDR3 has 15 amino acids. CDR3 sequence reads: CASSLAFGLAFEQYF. The CDR3 region has the DNA TGTGCCAGCAGCTTAGCTTTTGGACTAGCCTTCGAGCAGTACTTC.

This chain links TRBV29-1 with TRBJ1-2, with no clear D. The CDR3 is made up of 12 amino acids. The V gene's germline CDR1 is SQVTM and CDR2 ANQGSEA. The V gene lost 1 base and the J gene lost 0 bases, with 3 bases spanning the gap. The CDR3 loop reads CSVEVSNYGYTF. In DNA, the CDR3 is TGCAGCGTTGAAGTGTCTAACTATGGCTACACCTTC.